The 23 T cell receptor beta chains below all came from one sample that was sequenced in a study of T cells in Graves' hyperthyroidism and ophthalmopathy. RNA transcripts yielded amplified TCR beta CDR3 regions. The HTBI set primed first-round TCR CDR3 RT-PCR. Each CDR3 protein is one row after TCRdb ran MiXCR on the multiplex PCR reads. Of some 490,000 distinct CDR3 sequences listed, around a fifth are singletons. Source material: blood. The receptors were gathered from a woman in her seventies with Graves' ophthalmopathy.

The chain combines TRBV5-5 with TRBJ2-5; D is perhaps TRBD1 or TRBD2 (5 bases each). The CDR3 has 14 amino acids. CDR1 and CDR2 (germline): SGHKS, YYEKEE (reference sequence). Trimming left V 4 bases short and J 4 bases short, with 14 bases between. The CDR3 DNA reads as TGTGCCAGCAGCCTAGATACAGGACTAGAGACCCAGTACTTC. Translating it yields CASSLDTGLETQYF.

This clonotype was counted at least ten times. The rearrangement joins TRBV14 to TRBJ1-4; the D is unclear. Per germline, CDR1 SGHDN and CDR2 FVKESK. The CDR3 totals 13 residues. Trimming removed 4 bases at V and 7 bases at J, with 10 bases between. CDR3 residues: CASSRFHGEKLFF. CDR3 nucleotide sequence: TGTGCCAGCAGCCGATTCCATGGTGAAAAACTGTTTTTT.

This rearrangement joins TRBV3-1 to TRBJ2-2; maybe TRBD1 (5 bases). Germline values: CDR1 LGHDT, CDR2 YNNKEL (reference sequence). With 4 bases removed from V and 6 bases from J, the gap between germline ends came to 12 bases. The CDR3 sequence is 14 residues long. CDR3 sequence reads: CASSRPGFPGELFF. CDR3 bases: TGTGCCAGCAGCCGCCCAGGGTTTCCCGGGGAGCTGTTTTTT.

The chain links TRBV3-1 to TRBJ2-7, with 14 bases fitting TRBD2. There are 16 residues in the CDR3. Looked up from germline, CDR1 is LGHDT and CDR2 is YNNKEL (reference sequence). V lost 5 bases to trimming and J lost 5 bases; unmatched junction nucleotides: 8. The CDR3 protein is CASSLTTSGRANEQYF. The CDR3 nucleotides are TGTGCCAGCAGCTTGACGACTAGCGGGAGGGCCAACGAGCAGTACTTC.

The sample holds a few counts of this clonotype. The CDR3 DNA is TGTGCCAGCAGTTTAGCTCAGGGGGCGGGGGGCTACACCTTC. Its protein product is CASSLAQGAGGYTF. V usage is TRBV12-3 or TRBV12-4 and J usage is TRBJ1-2; 8 bases are shared with TRBD1. This CDR3 is 14 amino acids long. The J segment lost 8 bases and the V segment lost 0 bases, leaving 5 bases of the junction unmatched.

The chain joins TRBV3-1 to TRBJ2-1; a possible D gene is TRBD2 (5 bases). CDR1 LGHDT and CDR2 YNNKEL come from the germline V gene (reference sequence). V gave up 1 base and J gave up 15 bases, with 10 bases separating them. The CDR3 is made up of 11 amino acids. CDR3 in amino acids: CASSQGAGRFF. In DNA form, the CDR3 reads TGTGCCAGCAGCCAAGGGGCGGGTAGGTTCTTC.

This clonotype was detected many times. CDR3 nucleotides: TGTGCCAGCAGCCCCGCGGCCCCCACCCGGGACCTGCAGTACTTC. This encodes CASSPAAPTRDLQYF. The J gene is TRBJ2-7, the V gene TRBV11-2; tentatively, D is TRBD1 or TRBD2 (5 bases each). The V gene's germline CDR1 is SGHAT and CDR2 FQNNGV. Trimming cost V 5 bases and J 9 bases, with 23 bases left between them. The CDR3 runs 15 residues.

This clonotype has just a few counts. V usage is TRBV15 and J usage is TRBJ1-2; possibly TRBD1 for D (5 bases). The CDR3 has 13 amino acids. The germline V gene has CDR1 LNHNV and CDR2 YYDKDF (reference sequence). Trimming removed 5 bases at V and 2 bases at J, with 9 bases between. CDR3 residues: CATSSRGNYGYTF. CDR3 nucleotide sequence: TGTGCCACCAGCTCGAGGGGAAACTATGGCTACACCTTC.

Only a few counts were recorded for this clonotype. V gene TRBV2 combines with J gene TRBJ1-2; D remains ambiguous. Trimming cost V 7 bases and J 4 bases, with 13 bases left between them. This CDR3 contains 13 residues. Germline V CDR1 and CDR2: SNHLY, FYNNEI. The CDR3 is CASTLGVGYGYTF. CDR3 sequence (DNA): TGTGCCAGCACCCTGGGCGTAGGCTATGGCTACACCTTC.

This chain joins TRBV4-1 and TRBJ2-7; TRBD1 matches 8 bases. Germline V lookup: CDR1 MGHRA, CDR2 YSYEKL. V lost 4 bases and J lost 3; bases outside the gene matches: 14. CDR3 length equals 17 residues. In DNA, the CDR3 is TGCGCCAGCAGCCCCAAGGAGCTACAGGGGGGACTCTACGAGCAGTACTTC. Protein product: CASSPKELQGGLYEQYF.

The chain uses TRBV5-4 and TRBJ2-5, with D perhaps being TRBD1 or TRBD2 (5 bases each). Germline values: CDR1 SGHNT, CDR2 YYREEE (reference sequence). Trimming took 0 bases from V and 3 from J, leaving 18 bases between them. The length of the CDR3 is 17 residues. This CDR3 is CASSLDGHLLGEETQYF. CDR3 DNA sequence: TGTGCCAGCAGCTTGGACGGCCATTTGCTGGGGGAAGAGACCCAGTACTTC.

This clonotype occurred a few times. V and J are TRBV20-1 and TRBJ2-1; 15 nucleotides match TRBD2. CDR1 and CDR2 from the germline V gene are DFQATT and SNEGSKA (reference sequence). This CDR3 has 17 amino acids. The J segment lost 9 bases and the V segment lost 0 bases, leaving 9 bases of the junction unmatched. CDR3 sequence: CSARERTSGRAFGEQFF. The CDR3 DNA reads TGCAGTGCTAGAGAAAGGACTAGCGGGAGGGCCTTTGGTGAGCAGTTCTTC.

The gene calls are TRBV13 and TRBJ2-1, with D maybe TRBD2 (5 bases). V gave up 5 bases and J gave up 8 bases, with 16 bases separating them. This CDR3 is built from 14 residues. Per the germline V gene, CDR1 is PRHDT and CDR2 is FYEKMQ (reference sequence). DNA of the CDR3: TGTGCCAGCAGCCCGAGGGCCCAGACCCATGAGCAGTTCTTC. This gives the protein CASSPRAQTHEQFF.

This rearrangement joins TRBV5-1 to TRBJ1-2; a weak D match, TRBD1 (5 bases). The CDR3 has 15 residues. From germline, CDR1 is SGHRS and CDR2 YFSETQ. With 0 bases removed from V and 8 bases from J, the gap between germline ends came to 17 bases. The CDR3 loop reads CASSLDRGGVEGYTF. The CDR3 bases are TGCGCCAGCAGCTTGGATAGGGGCGGTGTCGAGGGCTACACCTTC.

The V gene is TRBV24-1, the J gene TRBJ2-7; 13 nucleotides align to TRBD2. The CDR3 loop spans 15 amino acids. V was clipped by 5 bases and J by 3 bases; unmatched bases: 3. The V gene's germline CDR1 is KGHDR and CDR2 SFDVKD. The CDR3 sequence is CATSGTSGGDYEQYF. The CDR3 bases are TGTGCCACCAGTGGAACTAGCGGGGGGGACTACGAGCAGTACTTC.

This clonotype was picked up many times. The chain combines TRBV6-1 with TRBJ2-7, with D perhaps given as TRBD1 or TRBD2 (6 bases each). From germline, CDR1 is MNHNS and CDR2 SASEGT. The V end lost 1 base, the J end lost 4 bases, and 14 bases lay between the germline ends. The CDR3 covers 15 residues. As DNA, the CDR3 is TGTGCCAGCAGTGAAGTTGGGGGGCTCTCGTACGAGCAGTACTTC. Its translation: CASSEVGGLSYEQYF.

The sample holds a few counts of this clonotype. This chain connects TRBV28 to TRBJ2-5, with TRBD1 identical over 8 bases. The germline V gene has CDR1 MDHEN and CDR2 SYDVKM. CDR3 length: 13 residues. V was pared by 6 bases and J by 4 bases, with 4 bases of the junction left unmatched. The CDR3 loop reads CASRYTGGETQYF. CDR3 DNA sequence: TGTGCCAGCAGGTATACAGGGGGAGAGACCCAGTACTTC.

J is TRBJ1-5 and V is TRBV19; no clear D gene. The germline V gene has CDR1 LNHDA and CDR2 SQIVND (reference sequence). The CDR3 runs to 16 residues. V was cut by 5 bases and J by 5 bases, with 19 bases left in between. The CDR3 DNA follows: TGTGCCAGTAGTTTGAATGAGGGATTATTCGATCAGCCCCAGCATTTT. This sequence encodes CASSLNEGLFDQPQHF.

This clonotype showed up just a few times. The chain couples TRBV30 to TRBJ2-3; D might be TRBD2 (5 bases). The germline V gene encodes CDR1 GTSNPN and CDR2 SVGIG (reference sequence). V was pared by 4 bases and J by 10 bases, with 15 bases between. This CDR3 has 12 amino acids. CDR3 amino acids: CAWNRDREAQYF. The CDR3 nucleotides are TGTGCCTGGAATAGAGATCGGGAAGCGCAGTATTTT.

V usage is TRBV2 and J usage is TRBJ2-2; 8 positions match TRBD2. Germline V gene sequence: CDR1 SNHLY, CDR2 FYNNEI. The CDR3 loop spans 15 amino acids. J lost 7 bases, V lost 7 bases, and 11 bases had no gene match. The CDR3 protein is CASKAGETRGGELFF. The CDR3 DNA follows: TGTGCCAGCAAAGCGGGAGAGACCCGTGGCGGGGAGCTGTTTTTT. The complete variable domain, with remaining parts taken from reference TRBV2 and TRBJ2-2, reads EPEVTQTPSHQVTQMGQEVILRCVPISNHLYFYWYRQILGQKVEFLVSFYNNEISEKSEIFDDQFSVERPDGSNFTLKIRSTKLEDSAMYFCASKAGETRGGELFFGEGSRLTVL.

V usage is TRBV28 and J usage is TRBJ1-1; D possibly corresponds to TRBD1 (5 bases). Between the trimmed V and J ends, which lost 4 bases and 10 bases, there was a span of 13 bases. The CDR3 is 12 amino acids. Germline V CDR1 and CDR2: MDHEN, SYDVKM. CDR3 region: CASSSLPGRAFF. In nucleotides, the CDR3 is TGTGCCAGCAGTTCGCTTCCAGGGCGAGCTTTCTTT. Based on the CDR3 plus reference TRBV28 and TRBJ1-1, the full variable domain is DVKVTQSSRYLVKRTGEKVFLECVQDMDHENMFWYRQDPGLGLRLIYFSYDVKMKEKGDIPEGYSVSREKKERFSLILESASTNQTSMYLCASSSLPGRAFFGQGTRLTVV.

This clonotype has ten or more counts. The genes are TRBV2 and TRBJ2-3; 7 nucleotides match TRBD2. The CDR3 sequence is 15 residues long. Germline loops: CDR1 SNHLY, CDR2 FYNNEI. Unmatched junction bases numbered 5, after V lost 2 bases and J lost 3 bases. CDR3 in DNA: TGTGCCAGCAGTGAAAAAGCGGGGCTAACAGATACGCAGTATTTT. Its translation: CASSEKAGLTDTQYF. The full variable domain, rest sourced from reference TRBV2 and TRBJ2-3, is EPEVTQTPSHQVTQMGQEVILRCVPISNHLYFYWYRQILGQKVEFLVSFYNNEISEKSEIFDDQFSVERPDGSNFTLKIRSTKLEDSAMYFCASSEKAGLTDTQYFGPGTRLTVL.

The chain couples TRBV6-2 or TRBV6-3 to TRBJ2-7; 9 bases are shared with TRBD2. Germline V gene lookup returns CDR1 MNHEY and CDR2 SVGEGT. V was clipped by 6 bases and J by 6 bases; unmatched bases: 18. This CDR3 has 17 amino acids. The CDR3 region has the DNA TGTGCCAGCAGCGAACATAGAAATAGCGGGAGATCACGCGAGCAGTACTTC. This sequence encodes CASSEHRNSGRSREQYF.